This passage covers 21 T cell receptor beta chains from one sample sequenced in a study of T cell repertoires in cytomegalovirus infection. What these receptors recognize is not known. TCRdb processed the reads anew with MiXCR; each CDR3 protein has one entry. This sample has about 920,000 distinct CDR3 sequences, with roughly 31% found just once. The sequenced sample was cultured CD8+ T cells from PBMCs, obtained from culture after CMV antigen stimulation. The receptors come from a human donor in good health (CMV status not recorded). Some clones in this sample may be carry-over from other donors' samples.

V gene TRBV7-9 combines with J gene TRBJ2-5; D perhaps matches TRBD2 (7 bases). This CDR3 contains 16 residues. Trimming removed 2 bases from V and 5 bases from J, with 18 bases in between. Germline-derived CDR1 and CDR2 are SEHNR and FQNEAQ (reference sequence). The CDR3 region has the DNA TGTGCCAGCAGCTTACGGAGGGGGGGGCCGTCGGAGACCCAGTACTTC. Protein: CASSLRRGGPSETQYF.

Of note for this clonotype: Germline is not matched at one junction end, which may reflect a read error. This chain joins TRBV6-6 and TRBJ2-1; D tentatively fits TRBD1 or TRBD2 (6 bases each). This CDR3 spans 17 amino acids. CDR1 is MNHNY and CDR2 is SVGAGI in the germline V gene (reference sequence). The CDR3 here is CASSHSLGGSSYNEQFF. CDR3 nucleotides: TGTGCCAGCAGTCACTCTCTAGGGGGGAGCTCCTACAATGAGCAGTTCTTC.

Written as DNA, the CDR3 is TGTGCCAGCAGCTTAATCCCCTTCGGGGGCGGGAGTCAAGAGACCCAGTACTTC. Translating it yields CASSLIPFGGGSQETQYF. V usage is TRBV11-2 and J usage is TRBJ2-5; possibly TRBD2 for D (7 bases). The CDR3 sequence is 18 residues long. V gave up 2 bases and J gave up 2 bases, with 21 bases separating them. Germline CDR1 and CDR2: SGHAT and FQNNGV.

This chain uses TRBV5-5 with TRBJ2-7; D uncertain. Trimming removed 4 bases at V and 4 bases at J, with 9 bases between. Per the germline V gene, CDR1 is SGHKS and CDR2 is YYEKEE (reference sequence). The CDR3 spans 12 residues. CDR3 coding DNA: TGTGCCAGCAGCAAGACTGATTACGAGCAGTACTTC. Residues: CASSKTDYEQYF.

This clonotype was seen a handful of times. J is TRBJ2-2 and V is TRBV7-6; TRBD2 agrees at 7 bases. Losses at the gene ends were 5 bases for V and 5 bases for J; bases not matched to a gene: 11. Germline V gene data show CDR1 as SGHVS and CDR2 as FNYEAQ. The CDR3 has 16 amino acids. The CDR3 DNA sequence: TGTGCCAGCAGCCTCCCACCGGGGGAGGGGACCGGGGAGCTGTTTTTT. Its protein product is CASSLPPGEGTGELFF.

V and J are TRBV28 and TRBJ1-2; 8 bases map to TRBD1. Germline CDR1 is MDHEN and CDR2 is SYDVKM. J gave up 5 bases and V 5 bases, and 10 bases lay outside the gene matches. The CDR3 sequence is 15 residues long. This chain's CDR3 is CASSLGQGQLYGYTF. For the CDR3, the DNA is TGTGCCAGCAGTCTTGGACAGGGACAGCTATATGGCTACACCTTC.

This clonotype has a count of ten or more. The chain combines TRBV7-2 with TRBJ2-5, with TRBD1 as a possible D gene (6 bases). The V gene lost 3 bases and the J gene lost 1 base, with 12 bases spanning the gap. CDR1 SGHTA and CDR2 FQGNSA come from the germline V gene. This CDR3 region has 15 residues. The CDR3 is CASSFPGHPQETQYF. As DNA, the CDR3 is TGTGCCAGCAGCTTCCCGGGACACCCCCAAGAGACCCAGTACTTC.

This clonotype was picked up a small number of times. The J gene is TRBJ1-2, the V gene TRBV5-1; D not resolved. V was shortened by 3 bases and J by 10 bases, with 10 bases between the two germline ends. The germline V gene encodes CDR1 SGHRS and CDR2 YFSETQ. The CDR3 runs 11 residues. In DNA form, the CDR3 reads TGCGCCAGCAGCTCTAGTCGTAACTACACCTTC. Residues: CASSSSRNYTF.

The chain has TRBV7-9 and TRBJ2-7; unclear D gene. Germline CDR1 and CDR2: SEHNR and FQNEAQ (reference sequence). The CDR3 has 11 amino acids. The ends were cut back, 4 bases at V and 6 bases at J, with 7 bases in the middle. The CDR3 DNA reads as TGTGCCAGCAGCTGGGCCGGCGAGCAGTACGTC. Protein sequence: CASSWAGEQYV.

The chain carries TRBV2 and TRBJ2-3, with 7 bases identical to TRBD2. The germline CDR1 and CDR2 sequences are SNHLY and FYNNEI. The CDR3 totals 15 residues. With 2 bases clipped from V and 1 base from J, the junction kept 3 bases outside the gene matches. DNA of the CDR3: TGTGCCAGCAGTGAAAGACTAGCTGGCACAGATACGCAGTATTTT. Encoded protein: CASSERLAGTDTQYF.

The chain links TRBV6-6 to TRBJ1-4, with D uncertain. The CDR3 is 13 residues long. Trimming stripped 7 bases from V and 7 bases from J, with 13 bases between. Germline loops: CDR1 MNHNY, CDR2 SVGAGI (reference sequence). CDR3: CASTGVFSEKLFF. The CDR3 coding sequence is TGTGCCAGCACCGGGGTTTTCAGTGAAAAACTGTTTTTT.

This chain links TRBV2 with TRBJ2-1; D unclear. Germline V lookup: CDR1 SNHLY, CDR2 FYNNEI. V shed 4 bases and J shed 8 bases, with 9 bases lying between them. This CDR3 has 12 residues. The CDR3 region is CASSGRVDEQFF. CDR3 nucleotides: TGTGCCAGCAGTGGCCGGGTTGATGAGCAGTTCTTC.

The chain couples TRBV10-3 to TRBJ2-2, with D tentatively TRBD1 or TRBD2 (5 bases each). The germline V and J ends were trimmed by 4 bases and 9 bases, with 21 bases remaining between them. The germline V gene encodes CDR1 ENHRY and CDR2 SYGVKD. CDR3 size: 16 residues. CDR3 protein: CAISVSSRGRSRELFF. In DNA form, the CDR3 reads TGTGCCATCAGTGTATCTAGTAGGGGACGATCTCGGGAGCTGTTTTTT.

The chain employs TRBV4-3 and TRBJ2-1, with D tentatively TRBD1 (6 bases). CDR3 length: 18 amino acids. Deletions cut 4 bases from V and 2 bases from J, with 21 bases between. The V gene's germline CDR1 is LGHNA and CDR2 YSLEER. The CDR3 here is CASSPTPPGELTYNEQFF. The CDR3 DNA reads TGCGCCAGCAGCCCCACCCCGCCAGGGGAGTTAACCTACAATGAGCAGTTCTTC.

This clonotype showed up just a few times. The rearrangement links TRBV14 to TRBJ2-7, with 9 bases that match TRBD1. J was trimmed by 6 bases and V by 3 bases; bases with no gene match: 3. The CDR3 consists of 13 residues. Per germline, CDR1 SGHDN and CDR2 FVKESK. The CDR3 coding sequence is TGTGCCAGCAGCCACGGGACAGGGTTCGAGCAGTACGTC. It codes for CASSHGTGFEQYV.

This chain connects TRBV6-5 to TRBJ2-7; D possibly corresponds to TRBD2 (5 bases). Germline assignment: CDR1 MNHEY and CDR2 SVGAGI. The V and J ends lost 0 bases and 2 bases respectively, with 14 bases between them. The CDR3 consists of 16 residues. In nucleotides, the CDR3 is TGTGCCAGCAGTTACTCGATCGGGATAGGACCCTACGAGCAGTACTTC. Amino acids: CASSYSIGIGPYEQYF.

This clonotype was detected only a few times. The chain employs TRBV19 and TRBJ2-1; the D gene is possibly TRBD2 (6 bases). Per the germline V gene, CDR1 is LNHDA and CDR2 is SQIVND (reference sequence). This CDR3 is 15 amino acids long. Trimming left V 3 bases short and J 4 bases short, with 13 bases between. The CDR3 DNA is TGTGCCAGTAGTATGGTGCTCAGCGGGTACAATGAGCAGTTCTTC. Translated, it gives CASSMVLSGYNEQFF.

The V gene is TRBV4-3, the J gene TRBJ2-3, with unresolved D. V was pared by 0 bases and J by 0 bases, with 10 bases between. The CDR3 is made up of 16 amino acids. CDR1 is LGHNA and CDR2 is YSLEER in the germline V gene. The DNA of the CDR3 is TGCGCCAGCAGCCAAGAAGGACCTTCTAGCACAGATACGCAGTATTTT. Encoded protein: CASSQEGPSSTDTQYF.

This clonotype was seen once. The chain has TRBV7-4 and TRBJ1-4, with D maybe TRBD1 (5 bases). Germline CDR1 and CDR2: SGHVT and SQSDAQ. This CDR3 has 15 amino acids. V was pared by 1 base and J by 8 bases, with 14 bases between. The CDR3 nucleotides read TGTGCCAGCAGCTTAGTATCGGGGGAGGAAGAAAAACTGTTTTTT. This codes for CASSLVSGEEEKLFF.

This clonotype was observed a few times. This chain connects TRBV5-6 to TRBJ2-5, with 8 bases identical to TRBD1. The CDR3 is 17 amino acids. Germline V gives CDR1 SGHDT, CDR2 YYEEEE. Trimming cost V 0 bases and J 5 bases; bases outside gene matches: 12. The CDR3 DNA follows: TGTGCCAGCAGCTTGGCGGCCTCGACAGGGGCGAGGGAGACCCAGTACTTC. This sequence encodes CASSLAASTGARETQYF.

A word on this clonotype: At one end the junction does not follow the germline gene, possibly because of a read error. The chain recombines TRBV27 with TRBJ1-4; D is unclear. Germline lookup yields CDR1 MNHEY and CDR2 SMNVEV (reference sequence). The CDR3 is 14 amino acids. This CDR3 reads CASSPSGLDEILFF. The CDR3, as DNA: TGTGCCAGCAGTCCGTCGGGCCTGGATGAAATACTGTTTTTT.